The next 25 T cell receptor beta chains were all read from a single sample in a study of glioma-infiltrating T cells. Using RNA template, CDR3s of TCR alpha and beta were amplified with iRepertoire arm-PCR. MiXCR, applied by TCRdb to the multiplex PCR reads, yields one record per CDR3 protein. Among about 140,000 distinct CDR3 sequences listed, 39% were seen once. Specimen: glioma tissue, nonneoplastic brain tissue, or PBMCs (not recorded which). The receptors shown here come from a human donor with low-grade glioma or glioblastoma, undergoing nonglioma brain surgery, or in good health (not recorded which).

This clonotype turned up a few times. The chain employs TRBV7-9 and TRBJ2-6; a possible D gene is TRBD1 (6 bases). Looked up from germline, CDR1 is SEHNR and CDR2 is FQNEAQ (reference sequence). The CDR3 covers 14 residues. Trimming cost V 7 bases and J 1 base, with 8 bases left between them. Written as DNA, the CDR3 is TGTGCCAGCACAGGGGAGTCTGGGGCCAACGTCCTGACTTTC. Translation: CASTGESGANVLTF.

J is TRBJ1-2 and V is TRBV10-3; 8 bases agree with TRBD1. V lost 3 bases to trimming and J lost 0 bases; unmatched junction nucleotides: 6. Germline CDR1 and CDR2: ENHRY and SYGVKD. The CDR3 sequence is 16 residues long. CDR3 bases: TGTGCCATCAGTGAAGGAGGACAGGGTTCTAACTATGGCTACACCTTC. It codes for CAISEGGQGSNYGYTF.

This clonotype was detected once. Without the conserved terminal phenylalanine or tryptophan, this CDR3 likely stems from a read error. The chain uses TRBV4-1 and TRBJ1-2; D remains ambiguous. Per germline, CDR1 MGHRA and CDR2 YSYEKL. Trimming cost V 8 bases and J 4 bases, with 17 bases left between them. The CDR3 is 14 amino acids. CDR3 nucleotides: TGCGCCAGCCGCCCTATGACGGAAAGCTATGGCTACACCTTA. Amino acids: CASRPMTESYGYTL.

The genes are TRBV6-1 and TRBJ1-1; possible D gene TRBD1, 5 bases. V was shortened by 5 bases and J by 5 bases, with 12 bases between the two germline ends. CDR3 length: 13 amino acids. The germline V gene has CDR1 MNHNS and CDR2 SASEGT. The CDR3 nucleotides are TGTGCCAGCAGTCCGCCGGGGGAGACTGAAGCTTTCTTT. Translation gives CASSPPGETEAFF.

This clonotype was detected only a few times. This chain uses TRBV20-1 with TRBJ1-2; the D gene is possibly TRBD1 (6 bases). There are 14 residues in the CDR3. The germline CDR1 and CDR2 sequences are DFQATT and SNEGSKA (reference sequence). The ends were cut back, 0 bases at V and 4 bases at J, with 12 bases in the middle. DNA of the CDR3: TGCAGTGCTAGAGATGACGGACAGAGCTATGGCTACACCTTC. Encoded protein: CSARDDGQSYGYTF.

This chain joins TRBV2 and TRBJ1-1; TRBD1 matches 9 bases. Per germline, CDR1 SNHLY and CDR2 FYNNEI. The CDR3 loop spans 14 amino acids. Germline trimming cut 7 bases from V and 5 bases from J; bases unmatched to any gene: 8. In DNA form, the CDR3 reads TGTGCCAGCACCGAGACAGGGGGTGGAACTGAAGCTTTCTTT. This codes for CASTETGGGTEAFF.

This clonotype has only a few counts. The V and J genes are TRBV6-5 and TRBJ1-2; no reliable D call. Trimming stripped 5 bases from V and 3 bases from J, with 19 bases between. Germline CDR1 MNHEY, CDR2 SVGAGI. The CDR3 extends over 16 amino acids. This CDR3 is CASSARLHTGDYGYTF. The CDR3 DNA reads TGTGCCAGCAGTGCTAGATTGCACACCGGCGACTATGGCTACACCTTC.

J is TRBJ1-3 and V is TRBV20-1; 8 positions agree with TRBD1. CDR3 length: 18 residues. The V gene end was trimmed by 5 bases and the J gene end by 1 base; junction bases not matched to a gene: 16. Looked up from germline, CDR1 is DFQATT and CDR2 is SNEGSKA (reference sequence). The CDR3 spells CSAQPSSGQGDSGNTIYF. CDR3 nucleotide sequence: TGCAGTGCTCAGCCTTCCTCTGGACAGGGTGATTCTGGAAACACCATATATTTT.

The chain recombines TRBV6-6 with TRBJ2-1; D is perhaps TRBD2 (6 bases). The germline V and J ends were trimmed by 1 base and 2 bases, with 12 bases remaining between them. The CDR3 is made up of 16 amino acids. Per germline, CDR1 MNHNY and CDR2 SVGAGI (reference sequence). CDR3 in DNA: TGTGCCAGCAGTTACTTCGCGGGATCTGCCTACAATGAGCAGTTCTTC. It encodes CASSYFAGSAYNEQFF.

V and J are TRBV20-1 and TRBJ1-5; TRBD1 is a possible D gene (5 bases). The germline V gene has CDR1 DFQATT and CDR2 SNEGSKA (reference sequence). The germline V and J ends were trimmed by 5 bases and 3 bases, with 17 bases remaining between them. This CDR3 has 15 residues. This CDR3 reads CSARRAGTYNQPQHF. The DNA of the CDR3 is TGCAGTGCTCGGAGGGCAGGGACTTACAATCAGCCCCAGCATTTT.

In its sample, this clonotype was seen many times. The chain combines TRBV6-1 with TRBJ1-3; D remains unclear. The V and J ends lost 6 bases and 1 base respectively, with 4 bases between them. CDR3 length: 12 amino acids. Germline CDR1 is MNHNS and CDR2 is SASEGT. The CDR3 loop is CASSTSGNTIYF. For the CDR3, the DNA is TGTGCCAGCAGCACTTCTGGAAACACCATATATTTT.

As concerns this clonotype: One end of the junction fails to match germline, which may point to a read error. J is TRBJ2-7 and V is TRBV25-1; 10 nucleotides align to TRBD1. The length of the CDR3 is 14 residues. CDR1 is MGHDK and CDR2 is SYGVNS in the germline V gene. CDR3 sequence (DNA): TGTGCCAGCAGTGAAGGGACAGGGGTCTACGGGCAGTACTTC. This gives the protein CASSEGTGVYGQYF.

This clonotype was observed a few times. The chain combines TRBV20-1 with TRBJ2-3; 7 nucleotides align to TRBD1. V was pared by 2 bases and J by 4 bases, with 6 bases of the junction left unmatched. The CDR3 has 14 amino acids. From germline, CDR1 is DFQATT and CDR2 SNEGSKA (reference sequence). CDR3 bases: TGCAGTGCTAGACAGGGGGTAGAAGCAGATACGCAGTATTTT. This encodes CSARQGVEADTQYF.

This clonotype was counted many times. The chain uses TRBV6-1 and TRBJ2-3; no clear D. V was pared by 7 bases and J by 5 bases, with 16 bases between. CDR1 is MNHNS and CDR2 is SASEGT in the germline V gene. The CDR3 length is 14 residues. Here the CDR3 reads CASTLRVGGDTQYF. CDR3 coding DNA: TGTGCCAGCACGTTAAGAGTTGGTGGAGATACGCAGTATTTT.

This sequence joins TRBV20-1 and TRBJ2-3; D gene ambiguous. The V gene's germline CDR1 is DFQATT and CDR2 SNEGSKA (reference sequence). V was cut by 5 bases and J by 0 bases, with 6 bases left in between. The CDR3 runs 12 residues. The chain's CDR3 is CSAPTSTDTQYF. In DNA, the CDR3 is TGCAGTGCTCCGACTAGCACAGATACGCAGTATTTT.

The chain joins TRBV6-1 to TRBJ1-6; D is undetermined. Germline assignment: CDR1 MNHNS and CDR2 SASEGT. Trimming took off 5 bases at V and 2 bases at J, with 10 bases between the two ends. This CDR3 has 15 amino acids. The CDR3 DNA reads TGTGCCAGCAGTCCCCGTTGGACCTATAATTCACCCCTCCACTTT. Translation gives CASSPRWTYNSPLHF.

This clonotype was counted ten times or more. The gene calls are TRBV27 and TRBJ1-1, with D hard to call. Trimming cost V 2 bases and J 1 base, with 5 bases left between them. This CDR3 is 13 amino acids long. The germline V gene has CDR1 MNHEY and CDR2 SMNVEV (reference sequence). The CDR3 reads CASSLVGNTEAFF. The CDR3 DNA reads TGTGCCAGCAGTTTAGTGGGGAACACTGAAGCTTTCTTT.

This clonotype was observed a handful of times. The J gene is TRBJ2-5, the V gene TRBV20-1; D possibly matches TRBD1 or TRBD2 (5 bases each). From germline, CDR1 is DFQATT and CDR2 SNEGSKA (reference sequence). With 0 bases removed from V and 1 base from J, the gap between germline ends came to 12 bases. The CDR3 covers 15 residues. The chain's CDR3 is CSAREGSGRQETQYF. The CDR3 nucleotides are TGCAGTGCTAGAGAAGGGTCGGGGCGCCAAGAGACCCAGTACTTC.

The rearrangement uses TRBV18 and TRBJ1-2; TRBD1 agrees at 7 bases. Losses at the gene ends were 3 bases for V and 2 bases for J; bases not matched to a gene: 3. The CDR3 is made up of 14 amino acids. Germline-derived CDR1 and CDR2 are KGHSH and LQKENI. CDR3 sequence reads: CASSPGTENYGYTF. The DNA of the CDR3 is TGTGCCAGCTCACCCGGGACAGAAAACTATGGCTACACCTTC.

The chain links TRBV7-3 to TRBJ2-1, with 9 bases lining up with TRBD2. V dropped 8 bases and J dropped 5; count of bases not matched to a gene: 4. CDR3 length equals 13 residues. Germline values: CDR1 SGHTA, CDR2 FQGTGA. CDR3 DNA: TGTGCCAGCGGTCTAGCGGGGAACAATGAGCAGTTCTTC. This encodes CASGLAGNNEQFF.

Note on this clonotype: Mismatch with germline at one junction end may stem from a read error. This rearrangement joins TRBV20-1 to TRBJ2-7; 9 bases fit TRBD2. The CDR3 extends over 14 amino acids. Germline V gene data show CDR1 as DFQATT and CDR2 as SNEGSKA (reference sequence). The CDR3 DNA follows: TGCAGTGCTTTGCTAGCGGGGAGCTACTACGAGCAGTACTTT. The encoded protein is CSALLAGSYYEQYF.

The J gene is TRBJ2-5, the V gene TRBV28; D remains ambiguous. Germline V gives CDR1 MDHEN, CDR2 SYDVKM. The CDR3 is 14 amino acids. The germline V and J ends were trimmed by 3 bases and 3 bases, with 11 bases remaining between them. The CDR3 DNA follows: TGTGCCAGCAGTTTCTATGAAGTTAAAGAGACCCAGTACTTC. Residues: CASSFYEVKETQYF.

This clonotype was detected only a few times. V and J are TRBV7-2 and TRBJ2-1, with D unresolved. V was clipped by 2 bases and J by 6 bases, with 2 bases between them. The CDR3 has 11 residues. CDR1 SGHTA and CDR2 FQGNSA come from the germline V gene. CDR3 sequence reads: CASSLSNEQFF. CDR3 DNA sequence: TGTGCCAGCAGCTTATCCAATGAGCAGTTCTTC. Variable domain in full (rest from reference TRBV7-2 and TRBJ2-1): GAGVSQSPSNKVTEKGKDVELRCDPISGHTALYWYRQSLGQGLEFLIYFQGNSAPDKSGLPSDRFSAERTGGSVSTLTIQRTQQEDSAVYLCASSLSNEQFFGPGTRLTVL.

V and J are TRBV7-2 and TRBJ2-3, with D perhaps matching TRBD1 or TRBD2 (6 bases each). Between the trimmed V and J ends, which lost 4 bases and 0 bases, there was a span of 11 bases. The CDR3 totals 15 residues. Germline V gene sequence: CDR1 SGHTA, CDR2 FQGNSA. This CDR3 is CASSSRGPSTDTQYF. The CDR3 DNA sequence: TGTGCCAGCAGCTCACGGGGGCCTAGCACAGATACGCAGTATTTT. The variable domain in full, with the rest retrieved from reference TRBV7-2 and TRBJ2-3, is GAGVSQSPSNKVTEKGKDVELRCDPISGHTALYWYRQSLGQGLEFLIYFQGNSAPDKSGLPSDRFSAERTGGSVSTLTIQRTQQEDSAVYLCASSSRGPSTDTQYFGPGTRLTVL.

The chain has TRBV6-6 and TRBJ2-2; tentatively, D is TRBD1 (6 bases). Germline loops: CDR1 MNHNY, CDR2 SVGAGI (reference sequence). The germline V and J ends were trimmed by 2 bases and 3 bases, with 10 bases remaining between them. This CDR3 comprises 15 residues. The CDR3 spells CASSYGTRHTGELFF. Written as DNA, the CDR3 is TGTGCCAGCAGTTACGGGACAAGACACACCGGGGAGCTGTTTTTT.